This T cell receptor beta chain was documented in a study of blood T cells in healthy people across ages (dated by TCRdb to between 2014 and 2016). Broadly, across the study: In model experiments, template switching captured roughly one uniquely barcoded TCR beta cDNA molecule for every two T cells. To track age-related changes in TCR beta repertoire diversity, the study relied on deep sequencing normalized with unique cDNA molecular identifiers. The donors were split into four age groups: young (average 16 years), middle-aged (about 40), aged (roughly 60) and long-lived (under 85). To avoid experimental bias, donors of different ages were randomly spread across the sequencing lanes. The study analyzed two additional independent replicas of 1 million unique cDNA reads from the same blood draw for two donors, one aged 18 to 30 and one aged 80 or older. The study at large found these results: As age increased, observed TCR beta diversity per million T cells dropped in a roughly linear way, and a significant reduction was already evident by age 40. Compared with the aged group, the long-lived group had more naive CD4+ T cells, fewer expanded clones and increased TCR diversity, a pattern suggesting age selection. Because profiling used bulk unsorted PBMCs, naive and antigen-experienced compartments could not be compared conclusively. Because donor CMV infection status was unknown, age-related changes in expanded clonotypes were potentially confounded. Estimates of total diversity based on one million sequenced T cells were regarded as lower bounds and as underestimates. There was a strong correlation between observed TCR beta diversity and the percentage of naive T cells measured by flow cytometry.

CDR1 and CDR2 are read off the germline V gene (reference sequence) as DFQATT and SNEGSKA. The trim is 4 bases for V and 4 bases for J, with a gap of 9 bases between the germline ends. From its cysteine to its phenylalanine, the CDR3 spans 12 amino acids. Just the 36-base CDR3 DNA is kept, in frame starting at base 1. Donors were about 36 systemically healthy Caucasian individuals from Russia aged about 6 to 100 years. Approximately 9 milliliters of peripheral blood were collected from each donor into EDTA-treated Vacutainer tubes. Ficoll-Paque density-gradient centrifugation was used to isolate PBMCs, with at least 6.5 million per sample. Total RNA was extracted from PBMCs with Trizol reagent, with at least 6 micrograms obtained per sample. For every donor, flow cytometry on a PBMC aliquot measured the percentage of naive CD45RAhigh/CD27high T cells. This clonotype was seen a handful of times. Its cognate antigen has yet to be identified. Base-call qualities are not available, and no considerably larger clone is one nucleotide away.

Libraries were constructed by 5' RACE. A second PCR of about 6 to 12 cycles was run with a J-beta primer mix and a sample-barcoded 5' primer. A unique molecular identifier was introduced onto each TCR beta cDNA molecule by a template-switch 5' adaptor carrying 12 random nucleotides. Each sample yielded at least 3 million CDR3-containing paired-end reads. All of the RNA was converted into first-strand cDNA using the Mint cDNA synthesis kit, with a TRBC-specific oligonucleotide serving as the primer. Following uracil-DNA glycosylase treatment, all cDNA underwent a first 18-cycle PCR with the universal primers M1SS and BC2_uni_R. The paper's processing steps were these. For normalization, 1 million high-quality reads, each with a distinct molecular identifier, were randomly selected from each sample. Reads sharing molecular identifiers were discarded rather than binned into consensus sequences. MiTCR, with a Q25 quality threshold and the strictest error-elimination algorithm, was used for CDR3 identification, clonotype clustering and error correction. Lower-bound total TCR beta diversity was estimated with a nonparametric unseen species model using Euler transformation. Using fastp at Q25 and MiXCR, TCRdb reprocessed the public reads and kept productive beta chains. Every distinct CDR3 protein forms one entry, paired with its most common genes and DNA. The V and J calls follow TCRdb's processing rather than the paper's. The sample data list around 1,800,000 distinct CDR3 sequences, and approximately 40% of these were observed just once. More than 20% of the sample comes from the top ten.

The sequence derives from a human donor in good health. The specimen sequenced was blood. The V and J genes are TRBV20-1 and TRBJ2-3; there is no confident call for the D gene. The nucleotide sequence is TGCAGTGCTATTGGAAGGTCAGATACGCAGTATTTT. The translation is CSAIGRSDTQYF.